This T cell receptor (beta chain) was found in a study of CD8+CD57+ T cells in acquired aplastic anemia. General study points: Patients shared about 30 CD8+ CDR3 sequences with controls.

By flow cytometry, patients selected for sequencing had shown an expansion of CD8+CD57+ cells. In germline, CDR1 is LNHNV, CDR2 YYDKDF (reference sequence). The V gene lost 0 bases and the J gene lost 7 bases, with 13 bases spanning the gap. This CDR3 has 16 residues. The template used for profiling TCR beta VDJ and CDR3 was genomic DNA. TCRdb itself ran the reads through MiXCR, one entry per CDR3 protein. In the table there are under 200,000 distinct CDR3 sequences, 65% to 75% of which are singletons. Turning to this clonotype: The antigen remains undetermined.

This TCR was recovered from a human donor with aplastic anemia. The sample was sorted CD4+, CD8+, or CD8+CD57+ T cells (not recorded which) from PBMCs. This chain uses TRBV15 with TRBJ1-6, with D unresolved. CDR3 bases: TGTGCCACCAGCAGAGAAAGGGCAGGAGCAAATTCACCCCTCCACTTT. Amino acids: CATSRERAGANSPLHF.